The clone carrying this TCR beta chain was observed many times. Antigen unknown. Patients were aged 18 to 65, had disease duration under 2 months, and had newly diagnosed hyperthyroidism. This specimen comes from a study of T cells in Graves' hyperthyroidism and ophthalmopathy. Study-wide results and limits: Researchers found most expanded thyroid clonotypes above 0.001 in blood as well.

Germline V lookup: CDR1 KGHSH, CDR2 LQKENI. V was pared by 6 bases and J by 8 bases, with 15 bases of the junction left unmatched. There are 16 residues in the CDR3. TCR beta CDR3 sequences were amplified from RNA transcripts. Using the HTBI primer set, a first-round RT-PCR was run on the TCR CDR3. TCRdb re-called the multiplex PCR reads through MiXCR, storing one row per CDR3 protein. The sample has hundreds of thousands of distinct CDR3 sequences, roughly 13% seen once. The sequence came from a woman under 30 with Graves' hyperthyroidism. Sequencing input: blood. The rearrangement joins TRBV18 to TRBJ1-4; 7 bases align to TRBD1. CDR3 in amino acids: CASSNGATGEAEKLFF. The CDR3 DNA reads as TGTGCCAGCTCGAACGGTGCAACAGGGGAGGCGGAAAAACTGTTTTTT.